The 8 T cell receptor beta chains below come from one sample, sequenced in a study of T cells in women clearing cervical HPV infection. The protocol was immunoSEQ multiplex PCR, while the TCRdb copy is restricted to in-frame clones and leaves out a portion. The listing records 21,000 or so clones. Sequencing was performed on blood buffy coat. The receptors come from a woman between 18 and 70 years old with a cervical HPV16 infection that either progressed to CIN3+ or cleared (not recorded which).

A note on this clone: The read comes to an end 3 residues before the CDR3 does, leaving the germline J gene to fill in the end. The rearrangement links TRBV19 to TRBJ2-5; 9 positions match TRBD2. The CDR3 covers 17 residues. The germline CDR1 and CDR2 sequences are LNHDA and SQIVND (reference sequence). J was trimmed by 5 bases and V by 3 bases; bases with no gene match: 13. CDR3 region: CASSMGVAGVLWETQYF. The covered CDR3 bases are TGTGCCAGTAGTATGGGAGTAGCGGGAGTGTTATGGGAGACC. Filled out from reference TRBV19 and TRBJ2-5, the complete variable domain reads DGGITQSPKYLFRKEGQNVTLSCEQNLNHDAMYWYRQDPGQGLRLIYYSQIVNDFQKGDIAEGYSVSREKKESFPLTVTSAQKNPTAFYLCASSMGVAGVLWETQYFGPGTRLLVL.

Remarks on this clone: The missing CDR3 end, 3 residues past where the read stops, is filled in from the germline J gene. The chain carries TRBV10-1 and TRBJ2-3, with TRBD1 identical over 8 bases. The CDR3 has 14 amino acids. Trimming took 4 bases from V and 5 from J; bases not matched to a gene: 5. Looked up from germline, CDR1 is WNHNN and CDR2 is SYGVQD (reference sequence). CDR3 protein: CASSGTTGGDTQYF. CDR3 bases read: TGCGCCAGCAGTGGAACAACAGGGGGAGATACG.

With regard to this clone: The missing CDR3 end, 3 residues past where the read stops, is filled in from the germline J gene. The chain recombines TRBV10-3 with TRBJ2-2, with TRBD1 identical over 9 bases. Germline V gene lookup returns CDR1 ENHRY and CDR2 SYGVKD. Losses at the gene ends were 6 bases for V and 4 bases for J; bases not matched to a gene: 6. The length of the CDR3 is 15 residues. The CDR3 bases that were read are TGTGCCATCAGGACGGGACAGGGTGCCACCGGGGAG. It yields the protein CAIRTGQGATGE. The whole CDR3 is CAIRTGQGATGELFF.

Worth noting for this clone: Read coverage stops 3 residues before the CDR3 terminus; the germline J gene supplies the remainder. V gene TRBV5-4 combines with J gene TRBJ2-7; the match to TRBD2 covers 9 bases. V gave up 0 bases and J gave up 3 bases; unmatched junction bases: 1. Germline V CDR1 and CDR2: SGHNT, YYREEE (reference sequence). The CDR3 is made up of 14 amino acids. The CDR3 spells CASSLGLADYEQYF. The DNA read from the CDR3 is TGTGCCAGCAGCTTGGGACTAGCGGACTACGAG.

On this clone: The read comes to an end 3 residues before the CDR3 does, leaving the germline J gene to fill in the end. V usage is TRBV5-1 and J usage is TRBJ1-1; a weak D match, TRBD1 (6 bases). Trimming left V 6 bases short and J 4 bases short, with 22 bases between. The CDR3 runs 16 residues. Germline loops: CDR1 SGHRS, CDR2 YFSETQ. The DNA read from the CDR3 is TGCGCCAGCACTCTGGGCTACGCCCAAGGGGGCACTGAA. Translated, it gives CASTLGYAQGGTE. The entire CDR3 protein is CASTLGYAQGGTEAFF.

Points on this clone: The DNA ends 3 residues before the CDR3 does, and the rest of the CDR3 is filled in from the germline J gene. The chain joins TRBV5-1 to TRBJ2-3, with TRBD2 matching 12 bases. CDR1 and CDR2 from the germline V gene are SGHRS and YFSETQ. The CDR3 sequence is 17 residues long. Trimming at V came to 3 bases and at J to 5 bases, leaving 10 bases not matched to a gene. The CDR3 protein is CASSYGSSGGAVDTQYF. CDR3 bases read: TGCGCCAGCAGCTATGGATCTAGCGGGGGGGCGGTAGATACG. Filled out from reference TRBV5-1 and TRBJ2-3, the complete variable domain reads KAGVTQTPRYLIKTRGQQVTLSCSPISGHRSVSWYQQTPGQGLQFLFEYFSETQRNKGNFPGRFSGRQFSNSRSEMNVSTLELGDSALYLCASSYGSSGGAVDTQYFGPGTRLTVL.

Concerning this clone: The read terminates 3 residues before the CDR3 end, so the remaining end is supplied by the germline J gene. This chain uses TRBV30 with TRBJ1-5; TRBD1 aligns across 7 bases. Germline trimming cut 0 bases from V and 7 bases from J; bases unmatched to any gene: 9. Per the germline V gene, CDR1 is GTSNPN and CDR2 is SVGIG (reference sequence). The CDR3 runs 15 residues. The CDR3 DNA, read in part, is TGTGCCTGGAGTGTACAAGGGGGCTTTGGGCAGCCC. Its protein product is CAWSVQGGFGQP. The complete CDR3 reads CAWSVQGGFGQPQHF.

For this clone: The DNA ends 3 residues before the CDR3 does, and the rest of the CDR3 is filled in from the germline J gene. This chain uses TRBV5-5 with TRBJ2-1; D possibly corresponds to TRBD2 (7 bases). The V end lost 7 bases, the J end lost 0 bases, and 11 bases lay between the germline ends. Per the germline V gene, CDR1 is SGHKS and CDR2 is YYEKEE (reference sequence). This CDR3 region has 14 residues. CDR3 sequence reads: CASGRGGSYNEQFF. The part of the CDR3 DNA that was read is TGTGCCAGCGGTAGGGGGGGCTCCTACAATGAG.